A single sample is the source of the 3 T cell receptor beta chains below, sequenced in a study of blood T cell repertoires in COVID-19. The assay was immunoSEQ multiplex PCR, and TCRdb's table has in-frame clones only and misses some. The top ten hold about 3% of the sample, which has around 180,000 clones, approximately 79% seen once. Material for sequencing was peripheral blood. These TCRs come from an elderly woman with acute or convalescent COVID-19.

The chain couples TRBV5-1 to TRBJ2-2, with D perhaps TRBD1 (6 bases). This CDR3 is 14 amino acids long. From germline, CDR1 is SGHRS and CDR2 YFSETQ. Trimming took 4 bases from V and 7 from J, leaving 14 bases between them. The CDR3 bases are TGCGCCAGCAGCCCTCAGGGGCCCGGCGGGGAGCTGTTTTTT. Protein: CASSPQGPGGELFF.

This chain links TRBV5-5 with TRBJ1-6; D ambiguous. The V end was cut by 0 bases, the J end by 7 bases, with 8 bases between. Germline V gives CDR1 SGHKS, CDR2 YYEKEE (reference sequence). This CDR3 spans 14 amino acids. DNA for the CDR3: TGTGCCAGCAGCTTGGGACACCAGAATTCACCCCTCCACTTT. Protein sequence: CASSLGHQNSPLHF.

The chain uses TRBV5-1 and TRBJ2-3; 10 bases agree with TRBD1. CDR3 length: 15 amino acids. Germline CDR1 and CDR2: SGHRS and YFSETQ. V lost 3 bases, J lost 3 bases, and 4 bases stayed unmatched. CDR3 DNA sequence: TGCGCCAGCAGCTCCGGACAGGGGGAGACAGATACGCAGTATTTT. It translates to CASSSGQGETDTQYF.